Sequencing of this T cell receptor beta chain was carried out in a study of response to subunit inactivated influenza vaccine. Points from the study as a whole: The authors put forward the suggestion that each seasonal influenza vaccination may bring in only a limited number of new T cells.

Each CDR3 protein gets one entry after TCRdb re-called the RT-PCR reads with MiXCR. The data show approximately 170,000 distinct CDR3 sequences, with under 15% seen just once and about 28% held by the top ten. This clonotype was seen more than once but under ten times. The antigen is unknown. CDR3 size: 15 residues. CDR1 and CDR2 from the germline V gene are MDHEN and SYDVKM. With 10 bases clipped from V and 0 bases from J, the junction kept 10 bases outside the gene matches. The specimen was CD8+ T cells sorted from PBMCs, collected approximately 5 days after vaccination. The receptor was derived from a middle-aged man who received an inactivated influenza vaccine. The rearrangement links TRBV28 to TRBJ2-3, with 7 bases matching TRBD1. The CDR3 loop reads CATNPVGQSTDTQYF. For the CDR3, the DNA is TGTGCCACCAACCCCGTGGGACAGAGCACAGATACGCAGTATTTT.